This T cell receptor beta chain is from a study of cytomegalovirus exposure and HLA in healthy donors. Study-wide results and caveats: Later analysis identified 16,951 TCR beta sequences associated with HLA alleles, using a false discovery rate threshold of 0.05. The productive fraction for most TCR beta V segments was about 87% or about 30% in an earlier analysis. A later analysis found most CMV-associated TCR beta chains apparently HLA-restricted.

Primers for the PCR totalled 60 Vbeta and 13 Jbeta. The protocol was immunoSEQ multiplex PCR, while the TCRdb copy is restricted to in-frame clones and leaves out a portion. This sample has roughly 250,000 clones, with around 80% found just once. This clone was seen only once. Its target is unknown. These donors counted as nominally healthy when sampled, but unrecorded immune exposures were likely. V was pared by 4 bases and J by 7 bases, with 12 bases between. Germline V gives CDR1 SGHDT, CDR2 YYEEEE. CDR3 length equals 14 residues. Material for sequencing was PBMCs. The chain is built from TRBV5-6 and TRBJ1-6; weak D call: TRBD1 (6 bases). The source of this sequence is a girl aged 2 to 9 in good health and CMV-seronegative. CDR3 region: CASSATGLNSPLHF. In DNA form, the CDR3 reads TGTGCCAGCAGCGCGACAGGTTTAAATTCACCCCTCCACTTT.